This T cell receptor (beta chain) comes out of a study of blood T cell repertoires in COVID-19. For the study at large: From the United States, Italy and Spain came samples of acute and convalescent COVID-19. PBMCs, B-cell-depleted T cells, or T cells provided the cDNA or gDNA that made up the material.

In the original processing: Cell counts per sample came from amplifying reference gene primers. The repertoire was sequenced with immunoSEQ multiplex PCR; TCRdb's copy has only in-frame clones and lacks some. Clonal size and the V and J genes are those of that table, whereas D and trimming came from the DNA. The sample lists approximately 190,000 clones, 80% occurring once. CDR3 length: 13 residues. Trimming stripped 8 bases from V and 2 bases from J, with 10 bases between. The genes are TRBV12-3 or TRBV12-4 and TRBJ2-1; D is perhaps TRBD1 (5 bases). The sample consisted of peripheral blood. The TCR sequence derives from a man aged 55-75 years with acute or convalescent COVID-19. The CDR3 DNA reads TGTGCCAGCGGTACAGGTCCCTACAATGAGCAGTTCTTC. Translation gives CASGTGPYNEQFF.